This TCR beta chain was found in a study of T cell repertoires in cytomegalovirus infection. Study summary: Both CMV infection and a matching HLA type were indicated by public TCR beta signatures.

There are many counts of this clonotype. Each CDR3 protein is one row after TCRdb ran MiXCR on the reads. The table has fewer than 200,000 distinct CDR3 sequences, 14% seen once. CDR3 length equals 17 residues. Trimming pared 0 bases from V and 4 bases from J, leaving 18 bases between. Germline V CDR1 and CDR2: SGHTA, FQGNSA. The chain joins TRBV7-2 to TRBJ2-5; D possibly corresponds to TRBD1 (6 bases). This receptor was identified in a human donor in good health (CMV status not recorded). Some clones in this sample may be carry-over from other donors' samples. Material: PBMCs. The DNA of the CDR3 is TGTGCCAGCAGCTTAGCGCCGAGGGGGAGAGTGGGAGAGACCCAGTACTTC. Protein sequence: CASSLAPRGRVGETQYF.